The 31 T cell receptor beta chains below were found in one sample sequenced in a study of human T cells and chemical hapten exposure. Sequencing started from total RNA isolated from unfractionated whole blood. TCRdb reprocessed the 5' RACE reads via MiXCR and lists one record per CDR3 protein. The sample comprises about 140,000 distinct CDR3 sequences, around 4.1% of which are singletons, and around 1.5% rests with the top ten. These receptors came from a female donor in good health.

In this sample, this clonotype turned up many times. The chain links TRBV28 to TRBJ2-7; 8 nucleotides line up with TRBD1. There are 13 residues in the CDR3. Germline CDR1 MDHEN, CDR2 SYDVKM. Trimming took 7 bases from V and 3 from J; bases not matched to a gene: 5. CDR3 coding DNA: TGTGCCAGCATTGGACAGGGAGACTACGAGCAGTACTTC. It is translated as CASIGQGDYEQYF.

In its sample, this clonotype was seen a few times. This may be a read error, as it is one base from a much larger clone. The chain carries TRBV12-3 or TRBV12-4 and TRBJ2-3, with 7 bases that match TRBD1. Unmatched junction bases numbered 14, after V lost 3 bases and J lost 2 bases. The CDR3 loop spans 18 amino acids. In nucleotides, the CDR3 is TGTGCCAGCAGTTTTTTGGCCGGGACAGAGAGTAACACAGATACGCAGTATTTT. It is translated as CASSFLAGTESNTDTQYF.

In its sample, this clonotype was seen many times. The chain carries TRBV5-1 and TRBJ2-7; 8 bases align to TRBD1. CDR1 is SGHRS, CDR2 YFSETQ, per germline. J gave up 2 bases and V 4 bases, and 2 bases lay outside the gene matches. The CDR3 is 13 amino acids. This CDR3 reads CASSDRGPYEQYF. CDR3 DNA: TGCGCCAGCAGCGACAGGGGTCCCTACGAGCAGTACTTC.

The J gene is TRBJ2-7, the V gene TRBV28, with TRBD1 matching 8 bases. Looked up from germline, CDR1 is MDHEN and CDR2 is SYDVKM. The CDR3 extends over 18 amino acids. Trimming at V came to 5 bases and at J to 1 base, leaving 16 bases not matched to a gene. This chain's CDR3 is CASSRAQGVVFNSYEQYF. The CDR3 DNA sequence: TGTGCCAGCAGTCGAGCACAGGGGGTCGTATTCAATTCCTACGAGCAGTACTTC.

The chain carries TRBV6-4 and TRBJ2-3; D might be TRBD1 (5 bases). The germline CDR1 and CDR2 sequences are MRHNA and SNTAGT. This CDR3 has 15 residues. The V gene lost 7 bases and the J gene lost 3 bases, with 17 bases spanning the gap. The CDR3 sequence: CASKFRAGTTDTQYF. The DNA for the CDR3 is TGTGCCAGCAAGTTCAGGGCAGGAACAACAGATACGCAGTATTTT.

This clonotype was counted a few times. In nucleotides, the CDR3 is TGCAGCGTTGAAGAAAGAGGAATTAACTATGGCTACACCTTC. Its protein product is CSVEERGINYGYTF. The chain recombines TRBV29-1 with TRBJ1-2; D unresolved. Germline CDR1 and CDR2: SQVTM and ANQGSEA. CDR3 length equals 14 residues. V shed 0 bases and J shed 1 base, with 9 bases lying between them.

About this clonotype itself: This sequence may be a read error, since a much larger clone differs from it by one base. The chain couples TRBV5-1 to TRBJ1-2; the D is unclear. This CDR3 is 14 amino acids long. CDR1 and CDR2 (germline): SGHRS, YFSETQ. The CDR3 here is CASSLLDGEYGDTF. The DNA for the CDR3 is TGCGCCAGCAGCCTTCTCGACGGGGAGTATGGCGACACCTTC.

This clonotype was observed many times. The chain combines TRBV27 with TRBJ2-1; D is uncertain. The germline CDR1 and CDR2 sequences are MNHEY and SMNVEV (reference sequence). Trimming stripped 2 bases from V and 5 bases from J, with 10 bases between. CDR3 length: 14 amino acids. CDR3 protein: CASSLLGQNNEQFF. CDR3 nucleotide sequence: TGTGCCAGCAGTTTACTCGGCCAGAACAATGAGCAGTTCTTC.

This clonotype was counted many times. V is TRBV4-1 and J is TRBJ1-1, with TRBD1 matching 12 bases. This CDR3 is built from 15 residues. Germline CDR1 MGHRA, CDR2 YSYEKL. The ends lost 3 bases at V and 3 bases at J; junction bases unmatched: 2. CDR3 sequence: CASSQGQGADTEAFF. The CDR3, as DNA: TGCGCCAGCAGCCAGGGACAGGGGGCGGACACTGAAGCTTTCTTT.

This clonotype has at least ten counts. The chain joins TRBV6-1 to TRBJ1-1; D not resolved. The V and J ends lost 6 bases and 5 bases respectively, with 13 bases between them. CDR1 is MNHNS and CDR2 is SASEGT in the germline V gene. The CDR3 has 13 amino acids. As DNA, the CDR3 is TGTGCCAGCAGCACAGAGATGGGGACTGAAGCTTTCTTT. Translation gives CASSTEMGTEAFF.

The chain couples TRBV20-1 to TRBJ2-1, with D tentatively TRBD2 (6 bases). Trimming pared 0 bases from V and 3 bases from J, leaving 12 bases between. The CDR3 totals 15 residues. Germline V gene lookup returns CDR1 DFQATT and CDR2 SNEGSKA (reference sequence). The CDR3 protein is CSARDRGLVYNEQFF. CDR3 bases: TGCAGTGCTAGAGATAGGGGACTGGTCTACAATGAGCAGTTCTTC.

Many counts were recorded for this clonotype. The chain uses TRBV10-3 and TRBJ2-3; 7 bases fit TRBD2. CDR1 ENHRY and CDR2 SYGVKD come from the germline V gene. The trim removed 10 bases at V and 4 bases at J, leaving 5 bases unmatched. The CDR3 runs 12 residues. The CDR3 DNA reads TGTGCCACCCGGGACTATTCAGATACGCAGTATTTT. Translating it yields CATRDYSDTQYF.

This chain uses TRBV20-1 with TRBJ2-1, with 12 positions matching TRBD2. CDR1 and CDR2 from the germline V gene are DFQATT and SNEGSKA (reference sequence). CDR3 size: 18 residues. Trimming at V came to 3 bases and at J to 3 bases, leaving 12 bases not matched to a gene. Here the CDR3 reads CSARPLAGGLYGYNEQFF. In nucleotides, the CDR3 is TGCAGTGCTAGGCCCCTAGCGGGGGGGCTATATGGCTACAATGAGCAGTTCTTC.

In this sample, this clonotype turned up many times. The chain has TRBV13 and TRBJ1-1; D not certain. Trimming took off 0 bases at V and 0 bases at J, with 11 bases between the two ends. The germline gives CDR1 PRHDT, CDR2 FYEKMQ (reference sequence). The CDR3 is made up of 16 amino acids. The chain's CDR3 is CASSLGQPYMNTEAFF. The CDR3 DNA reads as TGTGCCAGCAGCTTAGGCCAACCCTACATGAACACTGAAGCTTTCTTT.

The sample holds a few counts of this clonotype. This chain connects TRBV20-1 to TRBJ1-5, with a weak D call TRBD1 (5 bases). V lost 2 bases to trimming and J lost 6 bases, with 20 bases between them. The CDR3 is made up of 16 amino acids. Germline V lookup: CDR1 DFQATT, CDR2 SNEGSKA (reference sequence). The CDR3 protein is CSARQGPAYRGQPQHF. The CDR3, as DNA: TGCAGTGCTAGACAGGGTCCAGCCTATAGGGGTCAGCCCCAGCATTTT.

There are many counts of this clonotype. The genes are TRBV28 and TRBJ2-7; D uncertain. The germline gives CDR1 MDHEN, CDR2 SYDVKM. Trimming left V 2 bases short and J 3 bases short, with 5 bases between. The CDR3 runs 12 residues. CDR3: CASSLGGYEQYF. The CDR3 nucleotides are TGTGCCAGCAGTTTAGGCGGCTACGAGCAGTACTTC. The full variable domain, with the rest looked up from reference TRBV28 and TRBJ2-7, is DVKVTQSSRYLVKRTGEKVFLECVQDMDHENMFWYRQDPGLGLRLIYFSYDVKMKEKGDIPEGYSVSREKKERFSLILESASTNQTSMYLCASSLGGYEQYFGPGTRLTVT.

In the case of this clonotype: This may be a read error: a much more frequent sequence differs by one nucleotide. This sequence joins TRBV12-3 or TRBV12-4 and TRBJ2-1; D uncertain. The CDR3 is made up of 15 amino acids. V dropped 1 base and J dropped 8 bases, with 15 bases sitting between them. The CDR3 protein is CASSLGIAVNHEQFF. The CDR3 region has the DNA TGTGCCAGCAGTTTAGGAATAGCAGTGAACCATGAGCAGTTCTTC.

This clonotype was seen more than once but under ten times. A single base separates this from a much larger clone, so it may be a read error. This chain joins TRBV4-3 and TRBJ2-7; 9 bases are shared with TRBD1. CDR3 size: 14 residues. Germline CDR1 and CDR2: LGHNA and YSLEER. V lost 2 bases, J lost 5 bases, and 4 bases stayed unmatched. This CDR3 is CASSQRTGDDEQYF. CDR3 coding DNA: TGCGCCAGCAGCCAAAGGACAGGGGACGACGAGCAGTACTTC.

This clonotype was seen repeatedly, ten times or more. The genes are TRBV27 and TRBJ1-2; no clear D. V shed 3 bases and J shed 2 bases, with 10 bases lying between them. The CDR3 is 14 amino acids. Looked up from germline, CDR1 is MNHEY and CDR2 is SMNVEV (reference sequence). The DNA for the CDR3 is TGTGCCAGCAGTTTGGTCCCTCAGAACTATGGCTACACCTTC. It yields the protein CASSLVPQNYGYTF.

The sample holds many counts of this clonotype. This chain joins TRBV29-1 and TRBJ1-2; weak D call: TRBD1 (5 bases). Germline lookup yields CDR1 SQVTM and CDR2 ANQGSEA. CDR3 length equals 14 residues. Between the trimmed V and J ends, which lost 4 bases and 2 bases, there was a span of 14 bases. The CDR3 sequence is CSVGTGLLNYGYTF. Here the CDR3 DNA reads TGCAGCGTTGGAACAGGTCTTTTGAACTATGGCTACACCTTC.

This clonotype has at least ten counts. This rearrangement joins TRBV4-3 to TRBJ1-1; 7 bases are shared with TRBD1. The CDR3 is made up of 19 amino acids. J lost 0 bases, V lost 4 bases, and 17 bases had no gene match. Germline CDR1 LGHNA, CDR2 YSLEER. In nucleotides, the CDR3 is TGCGCCAGCAGCCGAGTTATATCCAGGGGGAGGGGCATGAACACTGAAGCTTTCTTT. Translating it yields CASSRVISRGRGMNTEAFF.

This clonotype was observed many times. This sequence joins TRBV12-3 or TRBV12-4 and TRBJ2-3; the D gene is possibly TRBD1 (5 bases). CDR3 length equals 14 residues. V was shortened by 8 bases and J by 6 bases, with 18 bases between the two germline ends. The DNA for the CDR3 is TGTGCCAGCCGCCTCGGGCAGGGCTCCGATACGCAGTATTTT. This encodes CASRLGQGSDTQYF.

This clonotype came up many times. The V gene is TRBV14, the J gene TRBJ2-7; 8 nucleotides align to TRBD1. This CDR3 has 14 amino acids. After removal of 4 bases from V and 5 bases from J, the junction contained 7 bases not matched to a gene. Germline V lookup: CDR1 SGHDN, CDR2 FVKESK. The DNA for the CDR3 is TGTGCCAGCAGCCTAGGACAGGGTTTCCACGAGCAGTACTTC. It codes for CASSLGQGFHEQYF.

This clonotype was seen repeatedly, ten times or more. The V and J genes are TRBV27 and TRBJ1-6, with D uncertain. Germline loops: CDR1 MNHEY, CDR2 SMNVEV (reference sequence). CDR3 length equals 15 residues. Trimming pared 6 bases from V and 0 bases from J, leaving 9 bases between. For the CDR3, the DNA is TGTGCCAGCAGCCCCGAACCCTCCTATAATTCACCCCTCCACTTT. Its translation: CASSPEPSYNSPLHF.

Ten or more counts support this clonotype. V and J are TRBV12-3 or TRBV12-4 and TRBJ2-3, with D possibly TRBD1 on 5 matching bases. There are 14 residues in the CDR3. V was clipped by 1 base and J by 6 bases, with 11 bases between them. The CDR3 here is CASSLGGLRDTQYF. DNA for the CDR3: TGTGCCAGCAGTTTAGGGGGCCTCCGGGATACGCAGTATTTT.

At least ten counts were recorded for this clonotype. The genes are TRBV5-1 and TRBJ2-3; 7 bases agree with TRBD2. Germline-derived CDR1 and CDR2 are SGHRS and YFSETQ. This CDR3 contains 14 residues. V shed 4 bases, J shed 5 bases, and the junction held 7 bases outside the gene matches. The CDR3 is CASSPPTSVDTQYF. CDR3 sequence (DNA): TGCGCCAGCAGCCCACCTACTAGCGTAGATACGCAGTATTTT.

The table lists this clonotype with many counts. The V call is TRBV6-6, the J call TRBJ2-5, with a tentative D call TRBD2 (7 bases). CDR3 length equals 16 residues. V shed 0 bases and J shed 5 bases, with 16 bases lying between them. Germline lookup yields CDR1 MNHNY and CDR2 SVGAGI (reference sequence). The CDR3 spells CASSYSGGGLRETQYF. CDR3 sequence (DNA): TGTGCCAGCAGTTACTCGGGGGGGGGCCTCCGGGAGACCCAGTACTTC.

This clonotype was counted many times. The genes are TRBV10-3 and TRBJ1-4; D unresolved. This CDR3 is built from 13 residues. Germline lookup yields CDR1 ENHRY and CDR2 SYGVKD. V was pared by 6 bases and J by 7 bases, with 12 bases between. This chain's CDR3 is CAISLSVGEKLFF. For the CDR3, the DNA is TGTGCCATCAGCCTAAGCGTCGGTGAAAAACTGTTTTTT.

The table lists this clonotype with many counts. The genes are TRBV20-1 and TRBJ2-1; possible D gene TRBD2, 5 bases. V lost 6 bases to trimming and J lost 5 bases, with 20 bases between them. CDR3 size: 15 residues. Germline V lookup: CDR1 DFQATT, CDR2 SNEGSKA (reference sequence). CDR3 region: CSASGSGASDNEQFF. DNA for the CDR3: TGCAGTGCAAGCGGATCAGGCGCGTCCGACAATGAGCAGTTCTTC.

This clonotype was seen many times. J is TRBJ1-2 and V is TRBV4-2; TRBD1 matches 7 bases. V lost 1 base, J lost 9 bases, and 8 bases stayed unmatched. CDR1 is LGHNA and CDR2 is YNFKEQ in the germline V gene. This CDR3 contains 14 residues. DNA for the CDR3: TGTGCCAGCAGCCAAGGGGGGACAGCCGTGCGCTACACCTTC. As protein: CASSQGGTAVRYTF.

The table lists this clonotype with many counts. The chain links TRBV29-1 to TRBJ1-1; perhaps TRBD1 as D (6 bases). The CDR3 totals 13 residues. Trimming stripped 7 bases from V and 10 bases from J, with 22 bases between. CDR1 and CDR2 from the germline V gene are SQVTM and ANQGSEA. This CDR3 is CSANPPGGSGAFF. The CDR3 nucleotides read TGCAGCGCTAACCCACCGGGGGGCTCGGGAGCTTTCTTT. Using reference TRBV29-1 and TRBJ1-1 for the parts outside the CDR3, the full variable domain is SAVISQKPSRDICQRGTSLTIQCQVDSQVTMMFWYRQQPGQSLTLIATANQGSEATYESGFVIDKFPISRPNLTFSTLTVSNMSPEDSSIYLCSANPPGGSGAFFGQGTRLTVV.